One sample yielded the 23 T cell receptor beta chains listed below, sequenced in a study of shared clonotypes between healthy human individuals. Produced via immunoSEQ multiplex PCR; TCRdb's table is partial and in-frame only. The sample has more than 1.2 million clones; 97% to 99% are singletons. The sequencing sample was made of naive CD4+ T cells sorted from blood. Noted subset: CD45RA+ positively selected. Receptors were obtained from a man aged 25 to 40 in good health.

The chain carries TRBV30 and TRBJ2-7, with a possible D match to TRBD1 (6 bases). V was pared by 2 bases and J by 4 bases, with 12 bases between. Germline V gene data show CDR1 as GTSNPN and CDR2 as SVGIG (reference sequence). The CDR3 runs 13 residues. The CDR3 coding sequence is TGTGCCTGGAGTCAGGACAGTAATTACGAGCAGTACTTC. This sequence encodes CAWSQDSNYEQYF. Full variable domain (missing parts from reference TRBV30 and TRBJ2-7): SQTIHQWPATLVQPVGSPLSLECTVEGTSNPNLYWYRQAAGRGLQLLFYSVGIGQISSEVPQNLSASRPQDRQFILSSKKLLLSDSGFYLCAWSQDSNYEQYFGPGTRLTVT.

The chain employs TRBV29-1 and TRBJ2-2; D may be TRBD1 (6 bases). Germline V gene lookup returns CDR1 SQVTM and CDR2 ANQGSEA. The CDR3 spans 12 residues. V was cut by 8 bases and J by 3 bases, with 10 bases left in between. This chain's CDR3 is CSFRGYTGELFF. DNA of the CDR3: TGCAGCTTCAGGGGTTACACCGGGGAGCTGTTTTTT.

The chain links TRBV29-1 to TRBJ2-1, with a tentative D call TRBD1 (6 bases). Germline CDR1 SQVTM, CDR2 ANQGSEA. Trimming removed 4 bases at V and 0 bases at J, with 13 bases between. This CDR3 has 15 residues. CDR3 residues: CSVGGTRSSYNEQFF. CDR3 nucleotides: TGCAGCGTTGGAGGGACAAGGTCCTCCTACAATGAGCAGTTCTTC.

The CDR3 loop is CASSLFFETQYF. The CDR3, as DNA: TGTGCCAGCAGCCTGTTTTTTGAGACCCAGTACTTC. The V and J genes are TRBV5-6 and TRBJ2-5; D is unresolved. Per the germline V gene, CDR1 is SGHDT and CDR2 is YYEEEE. The V gene lost 4 bases and the J gene lost 5 bases, with 9 bases spanning the gap. The CDR3 length is 12 residues.

Concerning this clone itself: This sample also contains other DNA sequences that code for the same CDR3. The rearrangement links TRBV5-1 to TRBJ2-1; 8 bases align to TRBD2. The germline CDR1 and CDR2 sequences are SGHRS and YFSETQ. V was pared by 4 bases and J by 5 bases, with 8 bases of the junction left unmatched. CDR3 length equals 15 residues. CDR3 bases: TGCGCCAGCAGCCTAGGTGGCGGGAGGAACAATGAGCAGTTCTTC. Translating it yields CASSLGGGRNNEQFF.

As regards this clone: The same CDR3 arises from other DNA sequences in this sample as well. The chain links TRBV28 to TRBJ2-2; D possibly uses TRBD1 or TRBD2 (5 bases each). The V gene lost 2 bases and the J gene lost 0 bases, with 10 bases spanning the gap. CDR3 length equals 16 residues. The germline CDR1 and CDR2 sequences are MDHEN and SYDVKM. The CDR3 region is CASSLGGAPNTGELFF. The DNA of the CDR3 is TGTGCCAGCAGTTTAGGGGGAGCGCCGAACACCGGGGAGCTGTTTTTT.

On this clone: This sample also contains other DNA sequences that code for the same CDR3. The CDR3 DNA is TGTGCCAGCAGCCGCCAACTCGCAACTAATGAAAAACTGTTTTTT. Its protein product is CASSRQLATNEKLFF. The J gene is TRBJ1-4, the V gene TRBV7-9; D uncertain. The V and J ends lost 5 bases and 0 bases respectively, with 10 bases between them. The CDR3 totals 15 residues. Germline-derived CDR1 and CDR2 are SEHNR and FQNEAQ (reference sequence).

Turning to this clone: An end of the junction does not agree with germline; a read error may underlie this. This sample also contains other DNA sequences that code for the same CDR3. This chain joins TRBV6-1 and TRBJ1-5; D is uncertain. This CDR3 is 13 amino acids long. Per germline, CDR1 MNHNS and CDR2 SASEGT. In nucleotides, the CDR3 is TGTGCCAGCAGCGAAGGGCTCAATCAGCCCCAGCATTTT. It codes for CASSEGLNQPQHF.

Turning to this clone: The same CDR3 is also encoded by other DNA sequences in this sample. The chain couples TRBV2 to TRBJ1-2; maybe TRBD1 (6 bases). CDR1 is SNHLY, CDR2 FYNNEI, per germline. The germline V and J ends were trimmed by 3 bases and 4 bases, with 9 bases remaining between them. This CDR3 is 13 amino acids long. CDR3 loop: CASSEGRGYGYTF. The DNA for the CDR3 is TGTGCCAGCAGTGAGGGCAGGGGCTATGGCTACACCTTC.

This clone was observed a single time. The genes are TRBV11-2 and TRBJ2-7; TRBD2 agrees at 8 bases. The CDR3 sequence is 16 residues long. The V gene's germline CDR1 is SGHAT and CDR2 FQNNGV. The V and J ends lost 1 base and 6 bases, in that order; junction bases with no gene match: 11. As DNA, the CDR3 is TGTGCCAGCAGCTTAGTAGTAAGCGGGAGATTTGGCGAGCAGTACTTC. Translating it yields CASSLVVSGRFGEQYF.

This chain connects TRBV13 to TRBJ2-5, with 8 bases lining up with TRBD2. CDR3 size: 17 residues. The germline gives CDR1 PRHDT, CDR2 FYEKMQ (reference sequence). V lost 2 bases and J lost 5; bases outside the gene matches: 13. The CDR3 spells CASSLLGGAGGGETQYF. CDR3 nucleotides: TGTGCCAGCAGCTTACTCGGCGGGGCGGGAGGAGGCGAGACCCAGTACTTC.

The chain joins TRBV5-4 to TRBJ2-1; 7 bases match TRBD2. CDR3 length: 16 residues. J was trimmed by 4 bases and V by 4 bases; bases with no gene match: 11. The germline V gene has CDR1 SGHNT and CDR2 YYREEE (reference sequence). CDR3 DNA: TGTGCCAGCAGCCTATCTTTAAGCGGGGATTACAATGAGCAGTTCTTC. Its translation: CASSLSLSGDYNEQFF.

The rearrangement joins TRBV4-3 to TRBJ1-5; tentative D call: TRBD1 (6 bases). Trimming left V 1 base short and J 6 bases short, with 13 bases between. The germline V gene has CDR1 LGHNA and CDR2 YSLEER. CDR3 length equals 15 residues. The CDR3 sequence is CASSQGGLLGQPQHF. The CDR3 nucleotides read TGCGCCAGCAGCCAAGGGGGGCTATTAGGTCAGCCCCAGCATTTT.

This chain joins TRBV19 and TRBJ2-2; perhaps TRBD2 as D (7 bases). The CDR3 loop spans 15 amino acids. Deletions cut 9 bases from V and 5 bases from J, with 19 bases between. The germline V gene has CDR1 LNHDA and CDR2 SQIVND (reference sequence). CDR3 residues: CASLRRGGGTGELFF. In nucleotides, the CDR3 is TGTGCCAGCCTTCGTCGAGGGGGAGGGACCGGGGAGCTGTTTTTT.

This clone occurred once. V usage is TRBV7-2 and J usage is TRBJ2-5; perhaps D is TRBD1 or TRBD2 (5 bases each). Trimming removed 4 bases from V and 3 bases from J, with 12 bases in between. The length of the CDR3 is 14 residues. Germline values: CDR1 SGHTA, CDR2 FQGNSA. CDR3 bases: TGTGCCAGCAGCTCTCCGGGACGTAAAGAGACCCAGTACTTC. Protein product: CASSSPGRKETQYF.

CDR3 nucleotides: TGTGCCAGCAGTGGCGAGCGAGCGGGTACTAGCACAGATACGCAGTATTTT. Its translation: CASSGERAGTSTDTQYF. The V gene is TRBV6-1, the J gene TRBJ2-3; tentative D call: TRBD2 (6 bases). The CDR3 contains 17 residues. V lost 4 bases and J 0 bases, leaving 17 bases between the germline ends. CDR1 is MNHNS, CDR2 SASEGT, per germline.

A single count supports this clone. This chain connects TRBV5-5 to TRBJ2-7; 7 nucleotides match TRBD2. Per the germline V gene, CDR1 is SGHKS and CDR2 is YYEKEE (reference sequence). J gave up 6 bases and V 2 bases, and 5 bases lay outside the gene matches. The CDR3 contains 13 residues. CDR3 loop: CASSFVGGSEQYF. In nucleotides, the CDR3 is TGTGCCAGCAGCTTCGTAGGCGGGAGCGAGCAGTACTTC. Supplemented by reference TRBV5-5 and TRBJ2-7, the full variable domain reads DAGVTQSPTHLIKTRGQQVTLRCSPISGHKSVSWYQQVLGQGPQFIFQYYEKEERGRGNFPDRFSARQFPNYSSELNVNALLLGDSALYLCASSFVGGSEQYFGPGTRLTVT.

This rearrangement joins TRBV4-2 to TRBJ1-2; 11 bases line up with TRBD1. The CDR3 loop spans 17 amino acids. Looked up from germline, CDR1 is LGHNA and CDR2 is YNFKEQ. With V trimmed by 1 base and J by 6 bases, 10 bases remained unmatched. The CDR3 DNA reads as TGTGCCAGCAGCCAAGTCAACTGGGGACAGGGGGAAGATGGCTACACCTTC. It encodes CASSQVNWGQGEDGYTF.

The V and J genes are TRBV15 and TRBJ2-7, with TRBD2 as a possible D gene (6 bases). There are 13 residues in the CDR3. Trimming took 2 bases from V and 5 from J, leaving 10 bases between them. The germline V gene has CDR1 LNHNV and CDR2 YYDKDF (reference sequence). Here the CDR3 DNA reads TGTGCCACCAGCAGAACAAAGCGGGACGAGCAGTACTTC. It specifies CATSRTKRDEQYF.

V is TRBV29-1 and J is TRBJ2-7; 7 bases are a match to TRBD1. The CDR3 sequence is 13 residues long. Trimming cost V 8 bases and J 2 bases; bases outside gene matches: 9. Germline V lookup: CDR1 SQVTM, CDR2 ANQGSEA. The CDR3 sequence is CSTIRDSPYEQYF. CDR3 sequence (DNA): TGCAGCACTATACGGGACAGCCCCTACGAGCAGTACTTC.

The rearrangement joins TRBV6-5 to TRBJ2-5; D is ambiguous. The CDR3 runs to 14 residues. Germline V gene lookup returns CDR1 MNHEY and CDR2 SVGAGI. V was pared by 0 bases and J by 7 bases, with 12 bases between. The DNA for the CDR3 is TGTGCCAGCAGTTACTCGTCTACTATAGTGACCCAGTACTTC. Protein: CASSYSSTIVTQYF.

For this clone: This CDR3 is also generated by other DNA sequences in the sample. The chain recombines TRBV6-5 with TRBJ1-5; unclear D gene. Trimming shortened V by 2 bases and J by 2 bases, and 4 bases separated the two germline ends. CDR1 MNHEY and CDR2 SVGAGI come from the germline V gene. The CDR3 runs to 13 residues. This CDR3 is CASSYAGNQPQHF. DNA of the CDR3: TGTGCCAGCAGTTACGCAGGCAATCAGCCCCAGCATTTT.

The rearrangement uses TRBV9 and TRBJ2-1; TRBD2 matches 14 bases. Germline loops: CDR1 SGDLS, CDR2 YYNGEE. The CDR3 spans 19 residues. Trimming took 4 bases from V and 4 from J; bases not matched to a gene: 13. CDR3 in amino acids: CASSPQGTSGSLGYNEQFF. The CDR3 DNA follows: TGTGCCAGCAGCCCCCAGGGGACTAGCGGGAGTCTGGGGTACAATGAGCAGTTCTTC.